The 10 T cell receptor beta chains below come from one sample, sequenced in a study of T cell responses to AZD1222 COVID-19 vaccine. Libraries were prepared by immunoSEQ multiplex PCR; TCRdb keeps only in-frame clonotypes and omits some of them. The data contain 100,000 or so clones, 84% of them seen just once; the ten biggest clones take up 17%. The material sequenced was peripheral blood, taken on day 0 of AZD1222 vaccination. The receptors were gathered from an adult in good health.

This clone is medium-sized in the sample. The V and J genes are TRBV5-1 and TRBJ2-1; 7 bases agree with TRBD1. The germline CDR1 and CDR2 sequences are SGHRS and YFSETQ. J lost 4 bases, V lost 1 base, and 5 bases had no gene match. The CDR3 has 15 amino acids. The CDR3 is CASSLPGTDYNEQFF. CDR3 DNA sequence: TGCGCCAGCAGCTTGCCTGGGACAGATTACAATGAGCAGTTCTTC.

DNA for the CDR3: TGTGCCAGCAGCTTAGGACCGGGACAGGGGGAATATAGCAATCAGCCCCAGCATTTT. It yields the protein CASSLGPGQGEYSNQPQHF. The chain uses TRBV7-9 and TRBJ1-5; 11 bases match TRBD1. Germline loops: CDR1 SEHNR, CDR2 FQNEAQ (reference sequence). There are 19 residues in the CDR3. V was pared by 1 base and J by 0 bases, with 8 bases of the junction left unmatched.

The gene calls are TRBV7-2 and TRBJ2-7, with TRBD2 identical over 8 bases. CDR1 is SGHTA, CDR2 FQGNSA, per germline. After removal of 8 bases from V and 0 bases from J, the junction contained 6 bases not matched to a gene. The CDR3 is 14 residues long. The CDR3 DNA sequence: TGTGCCAGCCGGCCGGGGGGGAGCTCCTACGAGCAGTACTTC. As protein: CASRPGGSSYEQYF.

The chain recombines TRBV4-2 with TRBJ1-1; TRBD1 might be the D (5 bases). V lost 0 bases and J 9 bases, leaving 14 bases between the germline ends. CDR3 length: 14 amino acids. Per the germline V gene, CDR1 is LGHNA and CDR2 is YNFKEQ. CDR3 DNA sequence: TGTGCCAGCAGCCAAGATTCGGGGGAGCTCAAAGCTTTCTTT. This codes for CASSQDSGELKAFF.

The chain links TRBV9 to TRBJ1-3, with a possible D match to TRBD1 (5 bases). The V end was cut by 0 bases, the J end by 0 bases, with 7 bases between. Germline lookup yields CDR1 SGDLS and CDR2 YYNGEE. The CDR3 is made up of 15 amino acids. In nucleotides, the CDR3 is TGTGCCAGCAGCGTAGGAGACAGCTCTGGAAACACCATATATTTT. Translation gives CASSVGDSSGNTIYF.

The CDR3: CASSLTGAGGNTIYF. The CDR3 region has the DNA TGTGCCAGCAGTCTTACAGGGGCTGGAGGAAACACCATATATTTT. The chain recombines TRBV3-1 (or the pseudogene TRBV3-2) with TRBJ1-3; TRBD1 matches 7 bases. CDR1 is LGHDT, CDR2 YNNKEL, per germline (reference sequence). V was pared by 6 bases and J by 4 bases, with 9 bases of the junction left unmatched. CDR3 length: 15 amino acids.

The chain couples TRBV4-1 to TRBJ1-5; the D is unclear. From germline, CDR1 is MGHRA and CDR2 YSYEKL. Trimming shortened V by 0 bases and J by 0 bases, and 9 bases separated the two germline ends. The length of the CDR3 is 16 residues. The CDR3 bases are TGCGCCAGCAGCCAAGAACTGGGTTATAGCAATCAGCCCCAGCATTTT. Protein product: CASSQELGYSNQPQHF.

The J gene is TRBJ2-7, the V gene TRBV16; D gene ambiguous. CDR3 length: 13 amino acids. The germline V gene has CDR1 KGHSY and CDR2 FQNENV. The V gene lost 1 base and the J gene lost 7 bases, with 11 bases spanning the gap. The chain's CDR3 is CASSQLLNREQYV. CDR3 coding DNA: TGTGCCAGCAGCCAATTGCTAAATCGGGAGCAGTACGTC.

The chain uses TRBV29-1 and TRBJ1-1, with a weak D call TRBD1 (6 bases). Trimming took 7 bases from V and 5 from J, leaving 8 bases between them. This CDR3 has 10 residues. The germline V gene has CDR1 SQVTM and CDR2 ANQGSEA. The CDR3 loop is CSAGETEAFF. In DNA, the CDR3 is TGCAGCGCAGGGGAGACTGAAGCTTTCTTT.

This rearrangement joins TRBV10-3 to TRBJ1-2; D is perhaps TRBD1 (5 bases). V gave up 7 bases and J gave up 7 bases, with 10 bases separating them. Germline V CDR1 and CDR2: ENHRY, SYGVKD. The CDR3 is 11 amino acids. The CDR3 nucleotides are TGTGCCATCATGGGGGACGGTGGCTACACCTTC. As protein: CAIMGDGGYTF.